Below, one TCR beta chain is given with its context. Its antigen is undetermined. Germline assignment: CDR1 WNHNN and CDR2 SYGVQD (reference sequence). This CDR3 region has 14 residues. J gave up 2 bases and V 3 bases, and 2 bases lay outside the gene matches. These data come from a study of response to subunit inactivated influenza vaccine. TCRdb re-derived calls from the RT-PCR reads in MiXCR, one entry per CDR3 protein. The sample holds approximately 500,000 distinct CDR3 sequences, roughly 13% seen once. Regarding the study as a whole: The authors put forward the suggestion that each seasonal influenza vaccination may bring in only a limited number of new T cells.

This sample comprised PBMCs from blood, obtained around seven weeks after vaccination. The rearrangement joins TRBV10-1 to TRBJ2-7, with 9 bases that match TRBD1. The source of this sequence is a man between 50 and 59 years old who received an inactivated influenza vaccine. CDR3 bases: TGCGCCAGCAGTGATACAGGGGGCCCCTACGAGCAGTACTTC. Protein sequence: CASSDTGGPYEQYF.